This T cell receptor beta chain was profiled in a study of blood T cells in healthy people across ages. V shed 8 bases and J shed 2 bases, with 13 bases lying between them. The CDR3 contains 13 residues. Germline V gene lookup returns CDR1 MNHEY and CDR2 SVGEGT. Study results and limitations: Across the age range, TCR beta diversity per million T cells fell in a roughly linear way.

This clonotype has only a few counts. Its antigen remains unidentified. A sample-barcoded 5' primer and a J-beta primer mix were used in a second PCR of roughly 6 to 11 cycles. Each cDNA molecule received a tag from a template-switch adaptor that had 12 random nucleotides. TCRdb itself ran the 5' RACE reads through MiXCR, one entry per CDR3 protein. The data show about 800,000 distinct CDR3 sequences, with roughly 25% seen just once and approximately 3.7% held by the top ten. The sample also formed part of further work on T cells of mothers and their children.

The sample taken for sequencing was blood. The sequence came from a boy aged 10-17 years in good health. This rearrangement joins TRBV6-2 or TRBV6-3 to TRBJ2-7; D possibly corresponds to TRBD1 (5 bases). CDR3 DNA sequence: TGTGCCAGCGCAGACAGTGACGCCTACGAGCAGTACTTC. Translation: CASADSDAYEQYF.